The rows below give T cell receptor beta chains drawn from one sample of a study of response to subunit inactivated influenza vaccine. Using its own MiXCR run on the RT-PCR reads, TCRdb lists one record per CDR3 protein. The table records 650,000 to 800,000 distinct CDR3 sequences, approximately 15% of them present only once. Here the sequenced sample was PBMCs from blood, taken 14 days before vaccination. These receptors were taken from a man aged 45-65 years who received an inactivated influenza vaccine. The CDR3 runs from the conserved cysteine through the conserved F or W. The D gene is left open where the match is weak. Only part of the rows carry a size: once, few, many, or a class if the clone is expanded.

v_call: TRBV6-1
d_call: -
j_call: TRBJ2-7
clone_size: -
cdr3_nt: TGTGCCATCTTTTGGGGCAGGGGATACGAGCAGTACTTC
cdr3_aa: CAIFWGRGYEQYF

v_call: TRBV6-6
d_call: -
j_call: TRBJ1-4
clone_size: few
cdr3_nt: TGTGCCACCCGACGGAACTTGGGCGAAAAACTGTTTTTT
cdr3_aa: CATRRNLGEKLFF

v_call: TRBV6-4
d_call: TRBD1
j_call: TRBJ1-2
clone_size: -
cdr3_nt: TGTGCCAAGAAGACAGGGGACTATGGCTACACCTTC
cdr3_aa: CAKKTGDYGYTF

v_call: TRBV5-1
d_call: TRBD2
j_call: TRBJ2-5
clone_size: -
cdr3_nt: TGCGCCAGCACCATGACTAGCGGGAGCGCAGGGACCCAGTACTTC
cdr3_aa: CASTMTSGSAGTQYF

v_call: TRBV5-1
d_call: TRBD1
j_call: TRBJ1-1
clone_size: -
cdr3_nt: TGCGCCAGCAGCTGGGGGGGACAGGCCAAAATCCCCGGTGAAGCTTTCTTT
cdr3_aa: CASSWGGQAKIPGEAFF

v_call: TRBV7-2
d_call: -
j_call: TRBJ2-3
clone_size: -
cdr3_nt: TGTGCCAGCAGCTTATCGTGGGTTTTGACAGATACGCAGTATTTT
cdr3_aa: CASSLSWVLTDTQYF

v_call: TRBV12-3/TRBV12-4
d_call: TRBD1
j_call: TRBJ2-5
clone_size: -
cdr3_nt: TGTGCCAGCAGGATCTCGACAGGGGGAGAGACCCAGTACTTC
cdr3_aa: CASRISTGGETQYF

v_call: TRBV28
d_call: TRBD2
j_call: TRBJ2-1
clone_size: few
cdr3_nt: TGTGCCAGCAGTTTATTCCGGTTGGTAGCGGGAGCCTACAATGAGCAGTTCTTC
cdr3_aa: CASSLFRLVAGAYNEQFF

v_call: TRBV7-8
d_call: -
j_call: TRBJ2-7
clone_size: few
cdr3_nt: TGTGCCAGCAGCTTAGACGGTCAGGTCCCCTACGAGCAGTACTTC
cdr3_aa: CASSLDGQVPYEQYF

v_call: TRBV30
d_call: TRBD2
j_call: TRBJ2-7
clone_size: few
cdr3_nt: TGTGCCTGGAGTGTAGGGACTAGTCGAGAGCAGTACTTC
cdr3_aa: CAWSVGTSREQYF

v_call: TRBV5-5
d_call: -
j_call: TRBJ2-1
clone_size: -
cdr3_nt: TGTGCCAGCAGCTTGGTCGGCCAGGACTACAATGAGCAGTTCTTC
cdr3_aa: CASSLVGQDYNEQFF

v_call: TRBV24-1
d_call: -
j_call: TRBJ1-6
clone_size: many
cdr3_nt: TGTGCCACCAGTAACTGGGAGGGCGTCGTTTACCGGGGTAATTCACCCCTCCACTTT
cdr3_aa: CATSNWEGVVYRGNSPLHF

v_call: TRBV6-5
d_call: TRBD2
j_call: TRBJ2-1
clone_size: few
cdr3_nt: TGTGCCAGCAGTTACTCTGCGGGAGGGCCGCCGCATCAGTTCTTC
cdr3_aa: CASSYSAGGPPHQFF

v_call: TRBV19
d_call: -
j_call: TRBJ1-1
clone_size: few
cdr3_nt: TGTGCCAGTGGGATGGCAGGGGCGGTTGAAGCTTTCTTT
cdr3_aa: CASGMAGAVEAFF

v_call: TRBV3-1
d_call: -
j_call: TRBJ2-7
clone_size: many
cdr3_nt: TGTGCCAGCAGCCAAGTACGACAGTCCTACGAGCAGTACTTC
cdr3_aa: CASSQVRQSYEQYF

v_call: TRBV6-5
d_call: -
j_call: TRBJ2-6
clone_size: few
cdr3_nt: TGTGCCAGCAGTTACTCGTCAGGGTCCCACTCTGGGGCCAACGTCCTGACTTTC
cdr3_aa: CASSYSSGSHSGANVLTF

v_call: TRBV6-1
d_call: -
j_call: TRBJ2-1
clone_size: few
cdr3_nt: TGTGCCAGCAGTGACGGGGCCGGGACCGCCTACAATGAGCAGTTCTTC
cdr3_aa: CASSDGAGTAYNEQFF

v_call: TRBV2
d_call: -
j_call: TRBJ2-1
clone_size: few
cdr3_nt: TGTGCCAGCAGTGCGCGCCAGGGTGGTGAGCAGTTCTTC
cdr3_aa: CASSARQGGEQFF

v_call: TRBV5-1
d_call: -
j_call: TRBJ2-2
clone_size: few
cdr3_nt: TGCGCCAGCAGCTCCGAGACAGTCACCGGGGAGCTGTTTTTT
cdr3_aa: CASSSETVTGELFF

v_call: TRBV7-9
d_call: -
j_call: TRBJ1-2
clone_size: many
cdr3_nt: TGTGCCAGCAGCTTAGGCGTGGCAGGGTCCCTTGGCTACACCTTC
cdr3_aa: CASSLGVAGSLGYTF

v_call: TRBV12-3/TRBV12-4
d_call: -
j_call: TRBJ2-7
clone_size: -
cdr3_nt: TGTGCCAGCAATCAAGCAGGGATCCCCTACGAGCAGTACTTC
cdr3_aa: CASNQAGIPYEQYF

v_call: TRBV6-1
d_call: -
j_call: TRBJ2-1
clone_size: -
cdr3_nt: TGTGCCAGCAGCCCGACTAGTACCCACAATGAGCAGTTCTTC
cdr3_aa: CASSPTSTHNEQFF

v_call: TRBV28
d_call: -
j_call: TRBJ2-7
clone_size: -
cdr3_nt: TGTGCCAGCAGTTTTTGGGGCCAGACCGCCTACGAGCAGTACTTC
cdr3_aa: CASSFWGQTAYEQYF

v_call: TRBV6-1
d_call: -
j_call: TRBJ1-5
clone_size: few
cdr3_nt: TGTGCCAGCAGTGAGGCCCGGGATCAGCCCCAGCATTTT
cdr3_aa: CASSEARDQPQHF

v_call: TRBV24-1
d_call: TRBD2
j_call: TRBJ2-1
clone_size: many
cdr3_nt: TGTGCCACCAGTGATGCGGCGGGAGGTCTGGGTGAGCAGTTCTTC
cdr3_aa: CATSDAAGGLGEQFF

v_call: TRBV6-1
d_call: -
j_call: TRBJ2-7
clone_size: -
cdr3_nt: TGTGCCAGCCGCATGCAGGGGACCTACGAGCAGTACTTC
cdr3_aa: CASRMQGTYEQYF

v_call: TRBV18
d_call: TRBD2
j_call: TRBJ2-1
clone_size: -
cdr3_nt: TGTGCCAGCTCACCCCGGACTAGCTCCGTCTCCTACAATGAGCAGTTCTTC
cdr3_aa: CASSPRTSSVSYNEQFF

v_call: TRBV15
d_call: TRBD2
j_call: TRBJ2-7
clone_size: few
cdr3_nt: TGTGCCACCAGCGTCCATGGGGGGGGGACCTACGAGCAGTACTTC
cdr3_aa: CATSVHGGGTYEQYF

v_call: TRBV25-1
d_call: -
j_call: TRBJ1-3
clone_size: few
cdr3_nt: TGTGCCAGCAGTGAATGGGACACCTCTGGAAACACCATATATTTT
cdr3_aa: CASSEWDTSGNTIYF

v_call: TRBV5-4
d_call: -
j_call: TRBJ1-2
clone_size: -
cdr3_nt: TGTGCCAGCAGCTTGGTAGGGGGAGAATCCGGCTACACCTTC
cdr3_aa: CASSLVGGESGYTF

v_call: TRBV4-2
d_call: -
j_call: TRBJ2-1
clone_size: many
cdr3_nt: TGTGCCAGCAGCCAAAGAGGGCTAGGTACCTACAATGAGCAGTTCTTC
cdr3_aa: CASSQRGLGTYNEQFF

v_call: TRBV29-1
d_call: TRBD1
j_call: TRBJ2-1
clone_size: many
cdr3_nt: TGCAGCGTTTTCGCCCGGGACAGGGGGCGACATGAGCAGTTCTTC
cdr3_aa: CSVFARDRGRHEQFF

v_call: TRBV9
d_call: -
j_call: TRBJ2-5
clone_size: -
cdr3_nt: TGTGCCAGCAGCCCCGGGACATTTAGTCAAGAGACCCAGTACTTC
cdr3_aa: CASSPGTFSQETQYF